The rows below give T cell receptor beta chains drawn from one sample of a study of T cells in localized non-small cell lung cancer. Profiling relied on immunoSEQ multiplex PCR, and the TCRdb table lists in-frame clones only, not all of them. The sample records around 2,600 clones, approximately 40% being singletons. The sequenced sample was lung tumor tissue, obtained before any cancer treatment. All receptors come from a male donor older than 55 with stage II squamous cell lung carcinoma. Each CDR3 is given with its conserved first and last residue. A D gene is named only where the DNA matches it firmly. Clone size is not always given. Where it is, it says once, few, many or a class for expanded clones.

j_gene	d_gene	len	v_gene	abundance	CDR3nt	CDR3aa
TRBJ2-2	TRBD1	17	TRBV18	NA	TGTGCCAGCTCACCCTTTGAGGGACAGGCCAACACCGGGGAGCTGTTTTTT	CASSPFEGQANTGELFF
TRBJ2-7	NA	14	TRBV19	NA	TGTGCCAGTAGGCAGGGATGGGGATCCTACGAGCAGTACTTC	CASRQGWGSYEQYF
TRBJ2-3	TRBD2	16	TRBV14	NA	TGTGCCAGCAGCCAAGTGGGGGGGAACGGAGAAGATACGCAGTATTTT	CASSQVGGNGEDTQYF
TRBJ2-3	TRBD1	15	TRBV19	once	TGTGCCAGTAGTGGTGGGACAGGGGTGAAAGATACGCAGTATTTT	CASSGGTGVKDTQYF
TRBJ2-5	TRBD2	16	TRBV11-3	NA	TGTGCCAACAGCTTGAGTCCTAGCGGGGGGCAAGAGACCCAGTACTTC	CANSLSPSGGQETQYF
TRBJ1-2	NA	12	TRBV6-8	NA	TGTGCCAGCTCCGGGGACGCCTATGGCTACACCTTC	CASSGDAYGYTF
TRBJ2-7	NA	14	TRBV11-3	medium-sized	TGTGCCAGCAGCTTAAATCCTTGGGTCTACGAGCAGTACTTC	CASSLNPWVYEQYF
TRBJ2-3	NA	15	TRBV6-7	NA	TGTGCCAGCACCCCCCGAGGGGCGAGCACAGATACGCAGTATTTT	CASTPRGASTDTQYF
TRBJ2-7	NA	13	TRBV9	NA	TGTGCCAGCAGTGAAGGCAGGGGTGGTGAGCAGTACTTC	CASSEGRGGEQYF
TRBJ2-2	NA	15	TRBV28	NA	TGTGCCAGCACCGAGGGACGGAGGAACACCGGGGAGCTGTTTTTT	CASTEGRRNTGELFF
TRBJ1-1	NA	13	TRBV6-8	NA	TGTGCCAGCTGGGACATTTTGAACACTGAAGCTTTCTTT	CASWDILNTEAFF
TRBJ2-2	NA	16	TRBV6-8	few	TGTGCCAGTGATAGGGCAAACCGGGTAAATTCCGGGGAGCTGTTTTTT	CASDRANRVNSGELFF
TRBJ1-1	NA	14	TRBV7-8	NA	TGTGCCAGCAGCCCACCCGATCGAGGGGCTGAAGCTTTCTTT	CASSPPDRGAEAFF
TRBJ1-2	NA	13	TRBV29-1	NA	TGCAGCGTTGAAGATCTCCCTGGCTATGGCTACACCTTC	CSVEDLPGYGYTF
TRBJ2-7	NA	13	TRBV29-1	few	TGCAGCGCCCAGGGTGCTAACTCCTACGAGCAGTACTTC	CSAQGANSYEQYF
TRBJ2-7	NA	13	TRBV14	NA	TGTGCCAGCAGCCAAGATGTGGAGTTCGAGCAGTACTTC	CASSQDVEFEQYF
TRBJ1-5	NA	20	TRBV18	NA	TGTGCCAGCTCACTCAACCACCGCAGGGGCGGGACGTCGGTCAATCAGCCCCAGCATTTT	CASSLNHRRGGTSVNQPQHF
TRBJ1-4	TRBD1	15	TRBV18	NA	TGTGCCAGCTCACCTGGGGACCGGGACAGAGAAAAACTGTTTTTT	CASSPGDRDREKLFF
TRBJ1-2	NA	12	TRBV19	NA	TGTGCCAGTAGATACGACAGCTATGGCTACACCTTC	CASRYDSYGYTF
TRBJ1-2	NA	14	TRBV11-3	NA	TGTGCTAGCAGCCGGCAGGGAGTACTAACTGGTTACACCTTC	CASSRQGVLTGYTF
TRBJ1-5	NA	14	TRBV11-3	medium-sized	TGTGCCAGCAGCTTCGGGGGGAGAAATCAGCCCCAGCATTTT	CASSFGGRNQPQHF
TRBJ2-4	NA	12	TRBV14	few	TGTGCCAGCAGCCAAGATACGGGGATTCAGTACTTC	CASSQDTGIQYF
TRBJ2-5	TRBD1	13	TRBV30	NA	TGTGCCTCCTGGACAGGGGGCAGAGAGACCCAGTACTTC	CASWTGGRETQYF
TRBJ1-1	NA	13	TRBV7-4	medium-sized	TGTGCCAGCAGCTTTCCGGGGAACACTGAAGCTTTCTTT	CASSFPGNTEAFF
TRBJ1-2	TRBD1	17	TRBV9	NA	TGTGCCAGCAGCGTAGCACCGGGACAGGGAACTAACTATGGCTACACCTTC	CASSVAPGQGTNYGYTF
TRBJ2-1	NA	14	TRBV19	NA	TGTGCCAGTCGGGGCCCGTCCTCCTACAATGAGCAGTTCTTC	CASRGPSSYNEQFF
TRBJ1-4	NA	15	TRBV19	NA	TGTGCCAGTAGTATGAGAACAAACCCCTTAACGCAACTGTTTTTT	CASSMRTNPLTQLFF
TRBJ1-2	NA	14	TRBV19	once	TGTGCCAGTAGTATAGACCGGGGCTACTATGGCTACACCTTC	CASSIDRGYYGYTF
TRBJ2-1	TRBD2	16	TRBV5-1	NA	TGCGCCAGCAGCCGGTTTCTAGCGGGGTCCTACAATGAGCAGTTCTTC	CASSRFLAGSYNEQFF
TRBJ1-4	NA	14	TRBV29-1	large	TGCAGCGTCGGATACGGTCCAACTAATGAAAAACTGTTTTTT	CSVGYGPTNEKLFF
TRBJ2-5	TRBD2	16	TRBV11-3	few	TGTGCCAGCAGCTTGTCGCGCGGGGGGGCCCAAGAGACCCAGTACTTC	CASSLSRGGAQETQYF